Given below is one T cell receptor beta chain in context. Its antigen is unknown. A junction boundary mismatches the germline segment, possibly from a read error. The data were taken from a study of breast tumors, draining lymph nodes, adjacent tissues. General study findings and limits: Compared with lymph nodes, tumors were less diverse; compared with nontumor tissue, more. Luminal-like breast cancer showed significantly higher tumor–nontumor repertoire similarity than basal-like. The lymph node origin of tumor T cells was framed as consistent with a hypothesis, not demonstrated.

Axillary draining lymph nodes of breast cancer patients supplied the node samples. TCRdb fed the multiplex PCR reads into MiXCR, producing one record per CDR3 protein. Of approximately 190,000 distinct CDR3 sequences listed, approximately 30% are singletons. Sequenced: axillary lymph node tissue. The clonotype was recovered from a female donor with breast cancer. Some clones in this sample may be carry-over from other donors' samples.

This CDR3 reads CASSRGRNSPPHF. The CDR3 DNA sequence: TGTGCCAGCAGCAGGGGGCGAAACTCACCCCCCCACTTT. J is TRBJ1-6 and V is TRBV19, with TRBD1 matching over 8 bases. The V gene's germline CDR1 is LNHDA and CDR2 SQIVND (reference sequence). The CDR3 extends over 13 amino acids. Complete variable domain (other parts from reference TRBV19 and TRBJ1-6): DGGITQSPKYLFRKEGQNVTLSCEQNLNHDAMYWYRQDPGQGLRLIYYSQIVNDFQKGDIAEGYSVSREKKESFPLTVTSAQKNPTAFYLCASSRGRNSPPHFGNGTRLTVT.